Listed below are T cell receptor beta chains from one sample, sequenced in a study of blood T cell repertoires in COVID-19. TCRdb keeps only in-frame clones here, not all; method: immunoSEQ multiplex PCR. Of almost 300,000 clones listed, under 90% are singletons. The sequencing input was peripheral blood. These receptors originate from a woman aged 30 to 39 with COVID-19, enrolled during active disease. Both conserved end residues are part of each CDR3. A D gene is named only where the DNA matches it firmly. Expanded clones are given a class, and other clones once, few, many or no size at all.

D gene: .; clone size: .; J gene: TRBJ1-2; V gene: TRBV5-5; CDR3 protein: CASSSQQGAGGYTF; CDR3 DNA: TGTGCCAGCAGCTCCCAACAGGGAGCAGGAGGCTACACCTTC
D gene: TRBD2; clone size: .; J gene: TRBJ2-1; V gene: TRBV5-4; CDR3 protein: CASSLGTSGGLPHEQFF; CDR3 DNA: TGTGCCAGCAGCCTGGGGACTAGCGGGGGCCTCCCTCATGAGCAGTTCTTC
D gene: .; clone size: .; J gene: TRBJ1-6; V gene: TRBV3-1/TRBV3-2; CDR3 protein: CASSLRHGGISPLHF; CDR3 DNA: TGTGCCAGCAGCCTAAGGCACGGGGGGATTTCACCCCTCCACTTT
D gene: .; clone size: .; J gene: TRBJ2-2; V gene: TRBV5-1; CDR3 protein: CASSFADYTGELFF; CDR3 DNA: TGCGCCAGCAGCTTCGCAGATTACACCGGGGAGCTGTTTTTT
D gene: .; clone size: .; J gene: TRBJ2-5; V gene: TRBV3-1/TRBV3-2; CDR3 protein: CASSQVSVGTQYF; CDR3 DNA: TGTGCCAGCAGCCAAGTTAGCGTGGGGACCCAGTACTTC
D gene: .; clone size: .; J gene: TRBJ2-7; V gene: TRBV4-2; CDR3 protein: CASSQAGGNSYEQYF; CDR3 DNA: TGTGCCAGCAGCCAGGCAGGGGGGAACTCCTACGAGCAGTACTTC
D gene: .; clone size: .; J gene: TRBJ1-5; V gene: TRBV4-2; CDR3 protein: CASSQGGGDQPQHF; CDR3 DNA: TGTGCCAGCAGCCAAGGTGGAGGGGATCAGCCCCAGCATTTT
D gene: .; clone size: .; J gene: TRBJ2-7; V gene: TRBV10-3; CDR3 protein: CAISGNTYEQYF; CDR3 DNA: TGTGCCATCAGTGGAAACACCTACGAGCAGTACTTC
D gene: .; clone size: .; J gene: TRBJ1-2; V gene: TRBV20-1; CDR3 protein: CSASRPVDYGYTF; CDR3 DNA: TGCAGTGCTAGTCGCCCAGTTGACTATGGCTACACCTTC
D gene: TRBD1; clone size: .; J gene: TRBJ2-1; V gene: TRBV5-1; CDR3 protein: CASSPGQGSYNEQFF; CDR3 DNA: TGCGCCAGCAGTCCTGGACAGGGCTCCTACAATGAGCAGTTCTTC
D gene: .; clone size: .; J gene: TRBJ2-7; V gene: TRBV7-2; CDR3 protein: CASSDSHPSYEQYF; CDR3 DNA: TGTGCCAGCAGCGACTCTCATCCTTCCTACGAGCAGTACTTC
D gene: .; clone size: .; J gene: TRBJ1-1; V gene: TRBV5-1; CDR3 protein: CASSLAGGNTEAFF; CDR3 DNA: TGCGCCAGCAGCCTCGCGGGCGGGAACACTGAAGCTTTCTTT
D gene: TRBD2; clone size: .; J gene: TRBJ2-1; V gene: TRBV6-5; CDR3 protein: CASSLAGVLDEQFF; CDR3 DNA: TGTGCCAGCAGTTTAGCGGGGGTATTGGATGAGCAGTTCTTC
D gene: TRBD2; clone size: .; J gene: TRBJ2-3; V gene: TRBV4-2; CDR3 protein: CASSHRPAGGADTQYF; CDR3 DNA: TGTGCCAGCAGCCACCGCCCGGCGGGGGGCGCAGATACGCAGTATTTT
D gene: .; clone size: once; J gene: TRBJ1-1; V gene: TRBV18; CDR3 protein: CASSPSKSGGEAFF; CDR3 DNA: TGTGCCAGCTCGCCCTCGAAATCGGGGGGCGAAGCTTTCTTT
D gene: .; clone size: .; J gene: TRBJ1-5; V gene: TRBV7-2; CDR3 protein: CASSFEGGLSNQPQHF; CDR3 DNA: TGTGCCAGCAGCTTCGAGGGGGGGTTGAGCAATCAGCCCCAGCATTTT
D gene: .; clone size: .; J gene: TRBJ2-3; V gene: TRBV5-4; CDR3 protein: CASSLVPTSWDTQYF; CDR3 DNA: TGTGCCAGCAGCTTGGTCCCGACTAGTTGGGATACGCAGTATTTT
D gene: .; clone size: .; J gene: TRBJ2-7; V gene: TRBV3-1/TRBV3-2; CDR3 protein: CASSQVVQMDEQYF; CDR3 DNA: TGTGCCAGCAGCCAAGTGGTCCAGATGGACGAGCAGTACTTC
D gene: .; clone size: .; J gene: TRBJ1-2; V gene: TRBV7-9; CDR3 protein: CASSYGGGSYGYTF; CDR3 DNA: TGTGCCAGCAGCTATGGGGGAGGCAGCTATGGCTACACCTTC
D gene: .; clone size: .; J gene: TRBJ1-3; V gene: TRBV10-2; CDR3 protein: CASSESYFGTFEGTIYF; CDR3 DNA: TGCGCCAGCAGTGAGTCCTATTTTGGGACATTTGAGGGCACCATATATTTT
D gene: TRBD2; clone size: .; J gene: TRBJ2-7; V gene: TRBV7-9; CDR3 protein: CASTMIIAGYEQYF; CDR3 DNA: TGTGCCAGCACCATGATCATAGCGGGGTACGAGCAGTACTTC
D gene: .; clone size: .; J gene: TRBJ1-1; V gene: TRBV5-1; CDR3 protein: CASSLYTGGTEAFF; CDR3 DNA: TGCGCCAGCAGCTTGTATACGGGTGGGACTGAAGCTTTCTTT
D gene: TRBD1; clone size: once; J gene: TRBJ1-6; V gene: TRBV6-5; CDR3 protein: CASEGTGGSPLHF; CDR3 DNA: TGTGCCAGCGAAGGGACAGGCGGCTCACCCCTCCACTTT
D gene: .; clone size: .; J gene: TRBJ1-4; V gene: TRBV4-1; CDR3 protein: CASSQGRVIPNEKLFF; CDR3 DNA: TGCGCCAGCAGCCAAGGCAGGGTCATACCTAATGAAAAACTGTTTTTT
D gene: .; clone size: .; J gene: TRBJ2-7; V gene: TRBV5-6; CDR3 protein: CASSPIIGQGNEQYF; CDR3 DNA: TGTGCCAGCAGCCCCATAATCGGGCAGGGAAACGAGCAGTACTTC
D gene: TRBD1; clone size: .; J gene: TRBJ2-2; V gene: TRBV27; CDR3 protein: CASSQSTGTGELFF; CDR3 DNA: TGTGCCAGCAGCCAATCGACAGGGACCGGGGAGCTGTTTTTT
D gene: .; clone size: .; J gene: TRBJ1-2; V gene: TRBV9; CDR3 protein: CASRRGSGDYGYTF; CDR3 DNA: TGTGCCAGCCGAAGGGGAAGTGGCGACTATGGCTACACCTTC
D gene: .; clone size: .; J gene: TRBJ2-1; V gene: TRBV13; CDR3 protein: CASSLEAGLINEQFF; CDR3 DNA: TGTGCCAGCAGCTTAGAGGCGGGTTTGATAAATGAGCAGTTCTTC
D gene: .; clone size: few; J gene: TRBJ1-4; V gene: TRBV7-8; CDR3 protein: CASSLWQGDEKLFF; CDR3 DNA: TGTGCCAGCAGCTTGTGGCAGGGTGATGAAAAACTGTTTTTT
D gene: TRBD1; clone size: .; J gene: TRBJ1-2; V gene: TRBV7-9; CDR3 protein: CASSLSWTAQGALFWGYTF; CDR3 DNA: TGTGCCAGCAGCTTAAGCTGGACAGCACAGGGGGCTCTTTTCTGGGGCTACACCTTC
D gene: .; clone size: .; J gene: TRBJ1-1; V gene: TRBV27; CDR3 protein: CASILRAGFTEAFF; CDR3 DNA: TGTGCCAGCATTCTACGGGCGGGTTTCACTGAAGCTTTCTTT
D gene: .; clone size: .; J gene: TRBJ2-1; V gene: TRBV7-9; CDR3 protein: CASSLASLVGGYSYNEQFF; CDR3 DNA: TGTGCCAGCAGCTTAGCCTCCCTCGTCGGCGGTTATTCCTACAATGAGCAGTTCTTC
D gene: TRBD2; clone size: .; J gene: TRBJ2-5; V gene: TRBV7-2; CDR3 protein: CASSFSAGGPGLETQYF; CDR3 DNA: TGTGCCAGCAGCTTCTCTGCGGGGGGGCCCGGACTGGAGACCCAGTACTTC
D gene: .; clone size: .; J gene: TRBJ2-1; V gene: TRBV19; CDR3 protein: CASNGALAYNEQFF; CDR3 DNA: TGTGCCAGTAATGGGGCGTTAGCCTACAATGAGCAGTTCTTC
D gene: .; clone size: .; J gene: TRBJ2-5; V gene: TRBV7-9; CDR3 protein: CASSLESGPGQYF; CDR3 DNA: TGTGCCAGCAGCTTGGAAAGCGGTCCGGGCCAGTACTTC
D gene: TRBD1; clone size: once; J gene: TRBJ2-7; V gene: TRBV11-2; CDR3 protein: CASSSLRDRPSYEQYF; CDR3 DNA: TGTGCCAGCAGCTCACTAAGGGACAGGCCCTCCTACGAGCAGTACTTC
D gene: .; clone size: few; J gene: TRBJ1-1; V gene: TRBV6-4; CDR3 protein: CASSDQLNTEAFF; CDR3 DNA: TGTGCCAGCAGTGACCAGTTGAACACTGAAGCTTTCTTT
D gene: .; clone size: .; J gene: TRBJ1-5; V gene: TRBV19; CDR3 protein: CASSIVGASFNQPQHF; CDR3 DNA: TGTGCCAGTAGTATAGTGGGGGCCTCTTTCAATCAGCCCCAGCATTTT
D gene: TRBD1; clone size: once; J gene: TRBJ1-1; V gene: TRBV19; CDR3 protein: CASSPLDKTGQNTEAFF; CDR3 DNA: TGTGCCAGTAGTCCCCTCGATAAGACAGGGCAGAACACTGAAGCTTTCTTT
D gene: .; clone size: .; J gene: TRBJ1-3; V gene: TRBV27; CDR3 protein: CASSLYSGSGNTIYF; CDR3 DNA: TGTGCCAGCAGTTTATATTCGGGATCCGGAAACACCATATATTTT
D gene: TRBD1; clone size: .; J gene: TRBJ1-5; V gene: TRBV18; CDR3 protein: CASSPQEPLTGALSNQPQHF; CDR3 DNA: TGTGCCAGCTCACCACAGGAGCCGTTGACAGGGGCCCTTAGCAATCAGCCCCAGCATTTT
D gene: TRBD1; clone size: .; J gene: TRBJ1-6; V gene: TRBV7-6; CDR3 protein: CASSSATGGSGYSPLHF; CDR3 DNA: TGTGCCAGCAGCTCAGCCACAGGGGGCTCTGGTTATTCACCCCTCCACTTT
D gene: TRBD2; clone size: .; J gene: TRBJ2-7; V gene: TRBV5-1; CDR3 protein: CASSLDGLAGGYEQYF; CDR3 DNA: TGCGCCAGCAGCTTGGACGGACTAGCGGGGGGCTACGAGCAGTACTTC
D gene: .; clone size: few; J gene: TRBJ1-5; V gene: TRBV10-2; CDR3 protein: CASREGGSNQPQHF; CDR3 DNA: TGCGCCAGCAGGGAGGGCGGCAGCAATCAGCCCCAGCATTTT
D gene: .; clone size: .; J gene: TRBJ1-5; V gene: TRBV28; CDR3 protein: CASLKRGDNQPQHF; CDR3 DNA: TGTGCCAGCCTTAAACGGGGGGACAATCAGCCCCAGCATTTT
D gene: TRBD1; clone size: .; J gene: TRBJ1-2; V gene: TRBV10-1; CDR3 protein: CASSEGQGPYYGYTF; CDR3 DNA: TGCGCCAGCAGTGAGGGACAGGGACCGTACTATGGCTACACCTTC
D gene: TRBD1; clone size: .; J gene: TRBJ2-7; V gene: TRBV5-1; CDR3 protein: CASSLVGGTGVYEQYF; CDR3 DNA: TGCGCCAGCAGCTTGGTTGGTGGGACAGGGGTGTACGAGCAGTACTTC
D gene: .; clone size: .; J gene: TRBJ1-2; V gene: TRBV4-1; CDR3 protein: CASSQVVSLLTF; CDR3 DNA: TGCGCCAGCAGCCAAGTAGTCTCCCTTTTGACCTTC
D gene: .; clone size: few; J gene: TRBJ2-7; V gene: TRBV19; CDR3 protein: CASSMLRDSYEQYF; CDR3 DNA: TGTGCCAGTAGTATGTTGCGAGATTCCTACGAGCAGTACTTC
D gene: TRBD2; clone size: .; J gene: TRBJ2-7; V gene: TRBV7-9; CDR3 protein: CASSPGATSGGEREQYF; CDR3 DNA: TGTGCCAGCAGCCCTGGGGCGACTAGCGGGGGGGAAAGGGAGCAGTACTTC
D gene: .; clone size: .; J gene: TRBJ2-7; V gene: TRBV29-1; CDR3 protein: CSVVSGEYEQYF; CDR3 DNA: TGCAGCGTTGTTTCAGGGGAGTACGAGCAGTACTTC
D gene: TRBD1; clone size: .; J gene: TRBJ1-4; V gene: TRBV5-1; CDR3 protein: CASSSTTGTTNEKLFF; CDR3 DNA: TGCGCCAGCAGCTCAACGACAGGGACTACTAATGAAAAACTGTTTTTT
D gene: TRBD1; clone size: .; J gene: TRBJ2-6; V gene: TRBV19; CDR3 protein: CASSSGQGVFGANVLTF; CDR3 DNA: TGTGCCAGTAGTTCGGGACAGGGGGTTTTTGGGGCCAACGTCCTGACTTTC